These 18 T cell receptor beta chains originate from one sample sequenced in a study of blood T cells in healthy people across ages. Combining a sample-barcoded 5' primer with a J-beta primer mix, a second PCR ran for roughly 7 to 11 cycles. TCRdb redid the calling of the 5' RACE reads with MiXCR, one entry per CDR3 protein. The sample consists of hundreds of thousands of distinct CDR3 sequences, 48% of them appearing once. Specimen: blood. The receptors derive from a man in his thirties or forties in good health.

This CDR3 is CASSPTRNTDTQYF. DNA for the CDR3: TGTGCCAGCAGCCCGACGCGGAACACAGATACGCAGTATTTT. This chain uses TRBV7-2 with TRBJ2-3; D is ambiguous. Germline V CDR1 and CDR2: SGHTA, FQGNSA. V was shortened by 5 bases and J by 2 bases, with 11 bases between the two germline ends. There are 14 residues in the CDR3.

The table lists this clonotype with a few counts. The chain recombines TRBV6-2 or TRBV6-3 with TRBJ2-3; 8 nucleotides match TRBD1. CDR3 length: 14 amino acids. Unmatched junction bases numbered 6, after V lost 6 bases and J lost 4 bases. Germline loops: CDR1 MNHEY, CDR2 SVGEGT. The DNA for the CDR3 is TGTGCCAGCAGAGATGGACAGGGCCCAGATACGCAGTATTTT. Amino acid sequence: CASRDGQGPDTQYF.

The chain couples TRBV15 to TRBJ2-1; D is unclear. Trimming pared 1 base from V and 2 bases from J, leaving 9 bases between. This CDR3 comprises 15 residues. Germline V gene lookup returns CDR1 LNHNV and CDR2 YYDKDF (reference sequence). The CDR3 DNA sequence: TGTGCCACCAGCAGAGTGGGGTCCCCCTACAATGAGCAGTTCTTC. It codes for CATSRVGSPYNEQFF. Looking up the rest from reference TRBV15 and TRBJ2-1 gives the full variable domain: DAMVIQNPRYQVTQFGKPVTLSCSQTLNHNVMYWYQQKSSQAPKLLFHYYDKDFNNEADTPDNFQSRRPNTSFCFLDIRSPGLGDTAMYLCATSRVGSPYNEQFFGPGTRLTVL.

This clonotype was picked up a small number of times. The chain links TRBV9 to TRBJ1-5, with 7 bases identical to TRBD1. Germline V gene lookup returns CDR1 SGDLS and CDR2 YYNGEE. Unmatched junction bases numbered 6, after V lost 0 bases and J lost 3 bases. CDR3 size: 16 residues. CDR3 sequence (DNA): TGTGCCAGCAGCGTAGGAAAAACAGGGGACAATCAGCCCCAGCATTTT. As protein: CASSVGKTGDNQPQHF.

The chain is built from TRBV7-9 and TRBJ2-3; D tentatively fits TRBD1 or TRBD2 (5 bases each). This CDR3 contains 15 residues. V was trimmed by 4 bases and J by 1 base, leaving 12 bases between them. The germline gives CDR1 SEHNR, CDR2 FQNEAQ (reference sequence). The CDR3 region is CASSSDGAGTDTQYF. In DNA, the CDR3 is TGTGCCAGCAGCTCGGACGGGGCTGGCACAGATACGCAGTATTTT.

The chain joins TRBV7-2 to TRBJ1-4; the D is unclear. Trimming removed 5 bases from V and 5 bases from J, with 18 bases in between. Germline CDR1 SGHTA, CDR2 FQGNSA. This CDR3 comprises 16 residues. The CDR3 coding sequence is TGTGCCAGCAGCCTATATGGGAACCGGGCCAATGAAAAACTGTTTTTT. It codes for CASSLYGNRANEKLFF.

This clonotype was detected only a few times. The J gene is TRBJ1-2, the V gene TRBV3-1, with D possibly being TRBD1 (6 bases). V was shortened by 0 bases and J by 2 bases, with 10 bases between the two germline ends. Per the germline V gene, CDR1 is LGHDT and CDR2 is YNNKEL (reference sequence). The CDR3 consists of 15 residues. The CDR3 loop reads CASSQEAGQNYGYTF. In nucleotides, the CDR3 is TGTGCCAGCAGCCAAGAGGCCGGACAGAACTATGGCTACACCTTC. Complete variable domain (other parts from reference TRBV3-1 and TRBJ1-2): DTAVSQTPKYLVTQMGNDKSIKCEQNLGHDTMYWYKQDSKKFLKIMFSYNNKELIINETVPNRFSPKSPDKAHLNLHINSLELGDSAVYFCASSQEAGQNYGYTFGSGTRLTVV.

This clonotype was observed many times. The gene calls are TRBV5-1 and TRBJ2-7, with D uncertain. V shed 1 base and J shed 0 bases, with 5 bases lying between them. The CDR3 runs 13 residues. Germline CDR1 reads SGHRS; CDR2 reads YFSETQ. CDR3 amino acids: CASSLTASYEQYF. CDR3 bases: TGCGCCAGCAGCTTGACAGCCTCCTACGAGCAGTACTTC.

This chain connects TRBV28 to TRBJ1-5; possible D gene TRBD1, 5 bases. The CDR3 has 14 residues. Germline-derived CDR1 and CDR2 are MDHEN and SYDVKM. The V end lost 5 bases, the J end lost 5 bases, and 13 bases lay between the germline ends. For the CDR3, the DNA is TGTGCCAGCAGTACCCGGGGGATGGATCAGCCCCAGCATTTT. Its translation is CASSTRGMDQPQHF.

The rearrangement uses TRBV19 and TRBJ1-5; a possible D gene is TRBD1 (5 bases). The V gene's germline CDR1 is LNHDA and CDR2 SQIVND (reference sequence). This CDR3 has 15 residues. The V end lost 5 bases, the J end lost 0 bases, and 11 bases lay between the germline ends. The CDR3 nucleotides are TGTGCCAGTAGTCCCAGGGACGCTAGCAATCAGCCCCAGCATTTT. It encodes CASSPRDASNQPQHF. The variable domain in full, with the rest retrieved from reference TRBV19 and TRBJ1-5, is DGGITQSPKYLFRKEGQNVTLSCEQNLNHDAMYWYRQDPGQGLRLIYYSQIVNDFQKGDIAEGYSVSREKKESFPLTVTSAQKNPTAFYLCASSPRDASNQPQHFGDGTRLSIL.

The chain links TRBV5-1 to TRBJ2-7; D is unresolved. Trimming took off 6 bases at V and 0 bases at J, with 16 bases between the two ends. This CDR3 has 15 amino acids. Germline lookup yields CDR1 SGHRS and CDR2 YFSETQ. The DNA of the CDR3 is TGCGCCAGCACATTACCCTACGGACCCTCCTACGAGCAGTACTTC. It is translated as CASTLPYGPSYEQYF.

The sample holds a few counts of this clonotype. This rearrangement joins TRBV10-3 to TRBJ1-1; 8 bases are shared with TRBD1. This CDR3 region has 14 residues. Germline assignment: CDR1 ENHRY and CDR2 SYGVKD. V was clipped by 7 bases and J by 4 bases; unmatched bases: 8. This CDR3 reads CAITPDRGSTEAFF. The CDR3 DNA follows: TGTGCCATCACCCCTGACAGGGGAAGCACTGAAGCTTTCTTT.

V usage is TRBV6-2 or TRBV6-3 and J usage is TRBJ2-6; D unclear. Trimming stripped 2 bases from V and 4 bases from J, with 6 bases between. CDR3 length equals 14 residues. CDR1 MNHEY and CDR2 SVGEGT come from the germline V gene. CDR3 nucleotides: TGTGCCAGCAGTTACCCCGGAGGGGCCAACGTCCTGACTTTC. Translated: CASSYPGGANVLTF.

As to this clonotype: A read error is possible here, since a much larger clone lies one base away. The V gene is TRBV29-1, the J gene TRBJ2-3, with D tentatively TRBD1 or TRBD2 (6 bases each). The CDR3 totals 15 residues. V lost 5 bases and J lost 5, with 20 bases in between. Germline V CDR1 and CDR2: SQVTM, ANQGSEA. CDR3 nucleotide sequence: TGCAGCGTTCCCGGGGGTACAGGGCAAGTAGATACGCAGTATTTT. This translates into CSVPGGTGQVDTQYF.

The chain uses TRBV7-2 and TRBJ1-6; possible D gene TRBD1, 5 bases. The V end lost 4 bases, the J end lost 13 bases, and 17 bases lay between the germline ends. From germline, CDR1 is SGHTA and CDR2 FQGNSA. The CDR3 is 14 residues long. The CDR3 DNA follows: TGTGCCAGCAGCTCAGGGCAGTACTCAGGGCCCCTCCACTTT. Its protein is CASSSGQYSGPLHF.

The CDR3 bases are TGTGCCAGCAAAGGGGTAGCGGACCAAGAGACCCAGTACTTC. Translated: CASKGVADQETQYF. The J gene is TRBJ2-7, the V gene TRBV6-2 or TRBV6-3; possibly TRBD2 for D (6 bases). The assigned J gene may be wrong: the sequence end matches TRBJ2-5 better. The germline gives CDR1 MNHEY, CDR2 SVGEGT. This CDR3 has 14 amino acids.

The rearrangement joins TRBV6-6 to TRBJ1-1; 10 positions match TRBD1. The CDR3 is 15 residues long. Looked up from germline, CDR1 is MNHNY and CDR2 is SVGAGI (reference sequence). V lost 0 bases, J lost 4 bases, and 2 bases stayed unmatched. The CDR3 nucleotides are TGTGCCAGCAGTTACTCGGACAGGGGGATCACTGAAGCTTTCTTT. Residues: CASSYSDRGITEAFF.

This clonotype was recorded a few times. This chain links TRBV18 with TRBJ2-2; D not resolved. Germline V CDR1 and CDR2: KGHSH, LQKENI. Trimming left V 1 base short and J 7 bases short, with 4 bases between. This CDR3 is 12 amino acids long. The CDR3 region is CASSPRHGELFF. The CDR3 bases are TGTGCCAGCTCACCACGGCACGGGGAGCTGTTTTTT.